Sequencing of this T cell receptor (beta chain) was carried out in a study of blood T cell repertoires in COVID-19. V was pared by 4 bases and J by 4 bases, with 13 bases between. The CDR3 runs 14 residues. The germline V gene encodes CDR1 SGHVS and CDR2 FQNEAQ. TCRdb's table, derived via immunoSEQ multiplex PCR, lists solely in-frame clones and lacks some. The table includes 60,000 to 85,000 clones, roughly four fifths detected once. This chain connects TRBV7-8 to TRBJ2-5; possible D gene TRBD1, 7 bases. The sequencing input was peripheral blood. The source of this sequence is a man aged 70 or older with acute or convalescent COVID-19. This CDR3 is CASSSNRGGETQYF. The CDR3 bases are TGTGCCAGCAGCTCAAACAGGGGAGGAGAGACCCAGTACTTC.